This entry concerns a single TCR beta chain. What it recognizes is unknown. The record originates from a study of vaccination effects on CD4 cells after COVID-19. ViraFEST assay sequencing came after antigen-specific CD4+ T cells were expanded with viral peptide pools. Investigators separated out CD4+ T cells once around 10 days of culture had passed. The person had PCR-confirmed SARS-CoV-2 infection between March and December 2020. Both day 3 and day 7 saw half the medium replaced with IL-2 medium. Assay used: immunoSEQ multiplex PCR; TCRdb lists only in-frame clones, some missing. Of 25,000 to 35,000 clones listed, 70% to 85% are singletons. This CDR3 region has 15 residues. CDR1 is SGHTA, CDR2 FQGNSA, per germline. With V trimmed by 6 bases and J by 0 bases, 4 bases remained unmatched.

This TCR was recovered from a human donor who had a prior SARS-CoV-2 infection. The chain has TRBV7-2 and TRBJ2-7; 11 bases are shared with TRBD2. The material sequenced was CD4+ T cells from PBMCs cultured with a peptide pool, taken before COVID-19 vaccination. The DNA of the CDR3 is TGTGCCAGCAGACTGGGACTAGCGGTCTCCTACGAGCAGTACTTC. It translates to CASRLGLAVSYEQYF.